The present T cell receptor beta chain was sequenced within a study of blood T cell repertoires in COVID-19. Study overall: There were acute and convalescent COVID-19 samples, and they came from the United States, Italy and Spain. Sources were T cells, B-cell-depleted T cells, or PBMCs; the material itself was cDNA or gDNA.

This CDR3 comprises 18 residues. J lost 0 bases, V lost 3 bases, and 7 bases had no gene match. Per the germline V gene, CDR1 is MGHRA and CDR2 is YSYEKL. Original data processing: Researchers report that nucleated cell counts were estimated from reference gene primer amplification. The data were produced by immunoSEQ multiplex PCR, yet TCRdb's version contains in-frame clones alone and is incomplete. The V and J calls and clone size come from that table; D and trimming were worked out from the DNA. The sample lists under 300,000 clones; 84% were seen once. Sequenced input: peripheral blood. The V gene is TRBV4-1, the J gene TRBJ2-6; TRBD1 matches at 8 bases. This sequence was found in a woman aged 40 to 50 who had recovered from COVID-19. CDR3 region: CASSHTTGEISGANVLTF. In DNA, the CDR3 is TGCGCCAGCAGCCATACGACAGGGGAGATCTCTGGGGCCAACGTCCTGACTTTC.